The clone carrying this T cell receptor (beta chain) was picked up a small number of times. The CDR3 spans 16 residues. Germline assignment: CDR1 SGHRS and CDR2 YFSETQ. V lost 0 bases and J lost 2; bases outside the gene matches: 4. Assay used: immunoSEQ multiplex PCR; TCRdb lists only in-frame clones, some missing. The sample includes more than 12,000 clones, about 69% of them seen just once. The data were taken from a study of neoadjuvant anti-PD-1 for oral cavity cancer. The sample consisted of PBMCs, taken before nivolumab (anti-PD-1) treatment. This chain connects TRBV5-1 to TRBJ2-1; 8 bases are a match to TRBD2. This clonotype was obtained from a person aged 35-79 years with oral cavity squamous cell carcinoma. CDR3 nucleotides: TGCGCCAGCAGCTTGGCCGCACTAGCGGCCTACAATGAGCAGTTCTTC. Amino acid sequence: CASSLAALAAYNEQFF.